These 12 T cell receptor beta chains came from one sample sequenced in a study of a mutant IDH1 vaccine in newly diagnosed glioma. Libraries were prepared by immunoSEQ multiplex PCR; TCRdb keeps only in-frame clonotypes and omits some of them. The data contain about 26,000 clones, approximately 79% of them seen just once; the ten biggest clones take up about 7.7%. No antigen has been assigned to these receptors. Time point specified: week 5, during vaccination. Vaccination used 300 ug of mutant IDH1 20-mer peptide per dose, with topical imiquimod. The specimen was PBMCs, collected from a glioma patient whose treatment included an IDH1 peptide vaccine. These receptors all stem from a man between 35 and 55 years old with glioma. Some clones in this sample may be carry-over from other donors' samples.

The V and J genes are TRBV28 and TRBJ2-5; D is tentatively TRBD1 or TRBD2 (5 bases each). Trimming removed 2 bases at V and 4 bases at J, with 8 bases between. This CDR3 has 13 residues. Germline V gives CDR1 MDHEN, CDR2 SYDVKM. Here the CDR3 DNA reads TGTGCCAGCAGTTTACCGGGACGAGAGACCCAGTACTTC. Translated, it gives CASSLPGRETQYF.

The rearrangement joins TRBV28 to TRBJ1-4, with D possibly being TRBD1 (6 bases). CDR3 length equals 14 residues. With 8 bases removed from V and 8 bases from J, the gap between germline ends came to 18 bases. The germline V gene encodes CDR1 MDHEN and CDR2 SYDVKM. Here the CDR3 reads CASRMAQGREKLFF. The CDR3 DNA is TGTGCCAGCCGGATGGCACAGGGACGCGAAAAACTGTTTTTT.

The chain links TRBV6-1 to TRBJ2-5; 8 bases are shared with TRBD1. The V segment lost 0 bases and the J segment 5 bases; nucleotides outside the gene matches: 8. The CDR3 runs to 16 residues. Germline lookup yields CDR1 MNHNS and CDR2 SASEGT. This chain's CDR3 is CASSEALGQGTETQYF. In DNA form, the CDR3 reads TGTGCCAGCAGTGAAGCTCTCGGACAGGGAACGGAGACCCAGTACTTC.

The chain combines TRBV6-5 with TRBJ1-2, with 11 bases lining up with TRBD1. J lost 8 bases, V lost 2 bases, and 7 bases had no gene match. CDR1 MNHEY and CDR2 SVGAGI come from the germline V gene. The CDR3 runs to 15 residues. In nucleotides, the CDR3 is TGTGCCAGCAGTTACCGATCGGACAGGGGGCAAGGCTACACCTTC. Its translation is CASSYRSDRGQGYTF.

V usage is TRBV5-6 and J usage is TRBJ2-7; TRBD1 agrees at 8 bases. Germline loops: CDR1 SGHDT, CDR2 YYEEEE. V dropped 3 bases and J dropped 4; count of bases not matched to a gene: 6. This CDR3 is built from 14 residues. Here the CDR3 reads CASSWTGTEYEQYF. The CDR3 DNA reads TGTGCCAGCAGCTGGACAGGGACTGAGTACGAGCAGTACTTC.

The V and J genes are TRBV19 and TRBJ1-4; 8 nucleotides agree with TRBD1. The CDR3 length is 15 residues. Trimming removed 5 bases from V and 5 bases from J; junction bases left unmatched: 7. Looked up from germline, CDR1 is LNHDA and CDR2 is SQIVND (reference sequence). The CDR3 loop is CASSSQGAPNEKLFF. CDR3 in DNA: TGTGCCAGTAGTTCCCAGGGGGCGCCAAATGAAAAACTGTTTTTT.

The chain recombines TRBV29-1 with TRBJ1-1, with no clear D. This CDR3 comprises 11 residues. With 3 bases removed from V and 7 bases from J, the gap between germline ends came to 9 bases. CDR1 and CDR2 (germline): SQVTM, ANQGSEA. The CDR3 here is CSVEQEIEAFF. DNA of the CDR3: TGCAGCGTTGAGCAGGAAATTGAAGCTTTCTTT.

The genes are TRBV5-1 and TRBJ2-7; 7 bases are a match to TRBD1. The ends lost 2 bases at V and 4 bases at J; junction bases unmatched: 12. The CDR3 runs 16 residues. In germline, CDR1 is SGHRS, CDR2 YFSETQ. The CDR3 region is CASSFVSGTANYEQYF. In DNA, the CDR3 is TGCGCCAGCAGCTTTGTCTCAGGGACAGCGAATTACGAGCAGTACTTC.

The chain recombines TRBV10-2 with TRBJ2-5, with 8 positions matching TRBD1. The CDR3 sequence is 15 residues long. CDR1 is WSHSY and CDR2 is SAAADI in the germline V gene. V trimming: 3 bases; J trimming: 4 bases; junction bases outside the gene matches: 7. The CDR3 sequence is CASSEGRGHRETQYF. Here the CDR3 DNA reads TGCGCCAGCAGTGAAGGCAGGGGGCATCGAGAGACCCAGTACTTC.

Only a few counts were recorded for this clone. The rearrangement uses TRBV13 and TRBJ2-1, with 10 bases identical to TRBD2. Germline V lookup: CDR1 PRHDT, CDR2 FYEKMQ (reference sequence). Trimming removed 4 bases from V and 3 bases from J; junction bases left unmatched: 3. This CDR3 spans 15 amino acids. CDR3 residues: CASSSTSGDYNEQFF. DNA of the CDR3: TGTGCCAGCAGCTCCACTAGCGGGGACTACAATGAGCAGTTCTTC.

This clone was counted a few times. The gene calls are TRBV2 and TRBJ1-1; D remains ambiguous. Deletions cut 6 bases from V and 0 bases from J, with 11 bases between. Germline V gene data show CDR1 as SNHLY and CDR2 as FYNNEI. This CDR3 spans 14 amino acids. DNA for the CDR3: TGTGCCAGCAGGACCGGACTGCTGAACACTGAAGCTTTCTTT. Translating gives CASRTGLLNTEAFF.

This chain links TRBV2 with TRBJ2-1; TRBD1 might be the D (6 bases). The V end was cut by 7 bases, the J end by 3 bases, with 13 bases between. CDR3 length: 14 amino acids. Germline V gene lookup returns CDR1 SNHLY and CDR2 FYNNEI. The CDR3 here is CASTGGQFYNEQFF. DNA of the CDR3: TGTGCCAGCACTGGTGGACAGTTCTACAATGAGCAGTTCTTC.